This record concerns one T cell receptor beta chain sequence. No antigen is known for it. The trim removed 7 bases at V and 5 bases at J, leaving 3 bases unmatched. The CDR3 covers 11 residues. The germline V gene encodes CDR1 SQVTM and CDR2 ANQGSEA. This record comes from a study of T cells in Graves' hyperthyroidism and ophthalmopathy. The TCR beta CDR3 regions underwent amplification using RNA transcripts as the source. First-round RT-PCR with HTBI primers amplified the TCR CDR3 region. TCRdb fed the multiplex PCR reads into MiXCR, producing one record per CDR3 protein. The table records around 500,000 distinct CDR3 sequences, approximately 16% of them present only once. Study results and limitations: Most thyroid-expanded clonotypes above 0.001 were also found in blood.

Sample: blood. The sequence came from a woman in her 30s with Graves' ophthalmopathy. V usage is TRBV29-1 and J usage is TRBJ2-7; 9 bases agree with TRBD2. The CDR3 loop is CSGGRANEQYF. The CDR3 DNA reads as TGCAGCGGCGGGAGGGCGAACGAGCAGTACTTC.